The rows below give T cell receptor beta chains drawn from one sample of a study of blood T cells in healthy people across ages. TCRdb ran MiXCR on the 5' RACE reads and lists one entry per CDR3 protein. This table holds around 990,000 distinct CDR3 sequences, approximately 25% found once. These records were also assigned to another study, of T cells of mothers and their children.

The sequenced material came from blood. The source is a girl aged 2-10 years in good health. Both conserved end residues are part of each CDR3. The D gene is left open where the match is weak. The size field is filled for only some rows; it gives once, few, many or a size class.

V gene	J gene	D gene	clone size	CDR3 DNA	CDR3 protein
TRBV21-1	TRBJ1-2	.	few	TGTGCCAGCAGCAGGCGAGGTTCCTATGGCTACACCTTC	CASSRRGSYGYTF
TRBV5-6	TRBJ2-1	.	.	TGTGCCAGCAGCTCAGTTGTGGGTGAGCAGTTCTTC	CASSSVVGEQFF
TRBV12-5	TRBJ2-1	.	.	TGTGCTAGTGGTTTGGTTCTCGCGGGGGCCACCTACAATGAGCAGTTCTTC	CASGLVLAGATYNEQFF
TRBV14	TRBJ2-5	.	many	TGTGCCAGCAGCCCTAGACAAGAGACCCAGTACTTC	CASSPRQETQYF
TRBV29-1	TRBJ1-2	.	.	TGCAGCGTCGGAATAACCCCAGCTGATGGCTACACCTTC	CSVGITPADGYTF
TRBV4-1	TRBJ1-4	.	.	TGCGCCAGCAGCCCTCATTACCCCCTTGATAGGGGTCCCGAAAAACTGTTTTTT	CASSPHYPLDRGPEKLFF
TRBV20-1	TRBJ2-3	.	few	TGCAGTGCTACTAGCACAGATACGCAGTATTTT	CSATSTDTQYF
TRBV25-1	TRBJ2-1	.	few	TGTGCCAGCAGTGAATTTTTGACTCCCTACAATGAGCAGTTCTTC	CASSEFLTPYNEQFF
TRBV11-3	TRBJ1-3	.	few	TGTGCCAGCAGTATCAGGGGCTCTGGAAACACCATATATTTT	CASSIRGSGNTIYF
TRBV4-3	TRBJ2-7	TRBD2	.	TGCGCCAGCAGCCAAGACCTAGCGGGTACCTACGAGCAGTACTTC	CASSQDLAGTYEQYF
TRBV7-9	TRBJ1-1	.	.	TGTGCCAGCAGCTTATTAATGCCCACTGAAGCTTTCTTT	CASSLLMPTEAFF
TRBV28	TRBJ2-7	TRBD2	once	TGTGCCAGCAGTCAGCGGGAGACTGGGACCTACGAGCAGTACTTC	CASSQRETGTYEQYF
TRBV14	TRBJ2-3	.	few	TGTGCCAGCAGCCAAGAGATTAACACAGATACGCAGTATTTT	CASSQEINTDTQYF
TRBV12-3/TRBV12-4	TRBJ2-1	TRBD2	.	TGTGCCAGCACTTTAGGACTAGCGGCTTACAATGAGCAGTTCTTC	CASTLGLAAYNEQFF
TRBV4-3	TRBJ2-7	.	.	TGCGCCAGCAGCCAAGAGGGCACCTTTCACTACGAGCAGTACTTC	CASSQEGTFHYEQYF
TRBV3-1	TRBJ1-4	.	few	TGTGCCAGCAGCCACGGGATTAAGAAGGAAAAACTGTTTTTT	CASSHGIKKEKLFF
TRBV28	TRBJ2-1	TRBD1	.	TGTGCCAGCAGTGACAGGGGGCACAATGAGCAGTTCTTC	CASSDRGHNEQFF
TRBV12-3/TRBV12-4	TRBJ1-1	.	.	TGTGCCAGCAGTTTCACTCGGGGATACACTGAAGCTTTCTTT	CASSFTRGYTEAFF
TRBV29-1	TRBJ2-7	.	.	TGCAGCGCCTGCCTAGGACGCTCCTACGAGCAGTACTTC	CSACLGRSYEQYF
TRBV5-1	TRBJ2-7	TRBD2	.	TGCGCCAGCAGCCGAAGAGCGGGAGGGGTCGGGTACGAGCAGTACTTC	CASSRRAGGVGYEQYF
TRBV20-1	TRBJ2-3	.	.	TGCAGTGCTAGAGATAGAGGGATTAGGCTCACAGATACGCAGTATTTT	CSARDRGIRLTDTQYF
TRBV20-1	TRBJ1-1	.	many	TGCAGTGCTTCCCCAGGGAACACTGAAGCTTTCTTT	CSASPGNTEAFF
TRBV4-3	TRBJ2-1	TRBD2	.	TGCGCCAGCAGCCGTATTCTCTACGGGGGGGCTAATGAGCAGTTCTTC	CASSRILYGGANEQFF
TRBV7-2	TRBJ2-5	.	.	TGTGCCAGCAGCTTAAGTAGGGCGGGGGAGACCCAGTACTTC	CASSLSRAGETQYF
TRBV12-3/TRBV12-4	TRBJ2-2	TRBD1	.	TGTGCCAGCAGTTCCACAGGGGAAGGTGGCACCGGGGAGCTGTTTTTT	CASSSTGEGGTGELFF
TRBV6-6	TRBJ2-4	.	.	TGTGCCAGCAGTTACACGGTAGGACAGAATCAAAACATTCAGTACTTC	CASSYTVGQNQNIQYF
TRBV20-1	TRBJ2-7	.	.	TGCAGTGCTAGAGATCAGGGAGGCCCCTCCTACGAGCAGTACTTC	CSARDQGGPSYEQYF
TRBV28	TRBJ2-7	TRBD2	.	TGTGCCAGCAGTCGGACTAGCCAACTCTACGAGCAGTACTTC	CASSRTSQLYEQYF
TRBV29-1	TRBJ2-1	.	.	TGCAGCGTTGAGACAAAACCCAATGAGCAGTTCTTC	CSVETKPNEQFF
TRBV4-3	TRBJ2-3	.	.	TGCGCCAGCAGCAACGGCTACAGGGTCTCCATCACAGATACGCAGTATTTT	CASSNGYRVSITDTQYF
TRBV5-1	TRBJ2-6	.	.	TGCGCCAGCAGCTTGGATGGGGCTGGGGCCAACGTCCTGACTTTC	CASSLDGAGANVLTF
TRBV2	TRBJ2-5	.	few	TGTGCCAGCAGTCCTAGACTAGATCAGTACCAAGAGACCCAGTACTTC	CASSPRLDQYQETQYF
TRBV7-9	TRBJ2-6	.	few	TGTGCCAGCAGCCCGTCCGCAGTATCCGGGGCCAACGTCCTGACTTTC	CASSPSAVSGANVLTF
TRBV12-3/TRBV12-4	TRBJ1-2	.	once	TGTGCCAGCAGTTTAGCGCTAAGATGGGACTATGGCTACACCTTC	CASSLALRWDYGYTF
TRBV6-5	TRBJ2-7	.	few	TGTGCCAGCAGTTGGAGAGGGACCTACGAGCAGTACTTC	CASSWRGTYEQYF
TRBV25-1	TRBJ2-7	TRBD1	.	TGTTCCAGTATAGGGACAGGGGGCGGCGAGCAGTACTTC	CSSIGTGGGEQYF
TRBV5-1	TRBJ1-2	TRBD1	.	TGCGCCAGCAGCCCAGACCGACAGGGTCATTTCGGTGGCTACACCTTC	CASSPDRQGHFGGYTF
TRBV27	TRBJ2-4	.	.	TGTGCCAGCAGTGGGGGAACCAAAAACATTCAGTACTTC	CASSGGTKNIQYF
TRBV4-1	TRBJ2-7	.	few	TGCGCCAGCAGCCAAGGACCTTTAGGGAGTCAGTCCCACGAGCAGTACTTC	CASSQGPLGSQSHEQYF
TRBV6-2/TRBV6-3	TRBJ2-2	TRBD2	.	TGTGCCAGCAGCTCCGGGACTAAACACACCGGGGAGCTGTTTTTT	CASSSGTKHTGELFF
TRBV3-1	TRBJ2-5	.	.	TGTGCCAGCAGCCTGGGGTATACGGAGACCCAGTACTTC	CASSLGYTETQYF
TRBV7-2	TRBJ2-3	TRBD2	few	TGTGCCAGCAGCTTAGATCGACTAGCGGGACAGGAGCAGTATTTT	CASSLDRLAGQEQYF
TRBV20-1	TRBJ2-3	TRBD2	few	TGCAGTGCTACGCTTAGCGGGAGGCGGGGTACGCAGTATTTT	CSATLSGRRGTQYF
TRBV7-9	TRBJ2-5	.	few	TGTGCCAGCAGCTATAGGACGGAGGGGGAGACCCAGTACTTC	CASSYRTEGETQYF
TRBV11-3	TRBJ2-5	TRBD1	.	TGTGCCAGCAGTTGGACAGGGGCAGTTGAGACCCAGTACTTC	CASSWTGAVETQYF